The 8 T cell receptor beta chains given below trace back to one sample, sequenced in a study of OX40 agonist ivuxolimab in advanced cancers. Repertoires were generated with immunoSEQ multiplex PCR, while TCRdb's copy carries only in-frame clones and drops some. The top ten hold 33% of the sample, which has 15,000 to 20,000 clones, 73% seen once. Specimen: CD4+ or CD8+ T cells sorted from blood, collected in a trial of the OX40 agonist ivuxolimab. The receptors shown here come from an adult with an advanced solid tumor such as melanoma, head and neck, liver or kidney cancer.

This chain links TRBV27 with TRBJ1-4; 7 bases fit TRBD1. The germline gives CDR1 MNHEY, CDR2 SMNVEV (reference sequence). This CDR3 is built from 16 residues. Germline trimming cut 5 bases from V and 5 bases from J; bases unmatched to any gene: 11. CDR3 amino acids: CASSAYYGTANEKLFF. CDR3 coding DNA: TGTGCCAGCAGTGCCTATTACGGGACAGCGAATGAAAAACTGTTTTTT.

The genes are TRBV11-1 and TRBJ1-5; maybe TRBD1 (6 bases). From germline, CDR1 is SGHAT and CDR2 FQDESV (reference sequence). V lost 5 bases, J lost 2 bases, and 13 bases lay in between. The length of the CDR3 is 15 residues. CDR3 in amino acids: CASSPQGRGNQPQHF. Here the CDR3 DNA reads TGTGCCAGCAGCCCACAGGGTAGGGGCAATCAGCCCCAGCATTTT. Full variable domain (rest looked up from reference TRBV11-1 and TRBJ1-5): EAEVAQSPRYKITEKSQAVAFWCDPISGHATLYWYRQILGQGPELLVQFQDESVVDDSQLPKDRFSAERLKGVDSTLKIQPAELGDSAMYLCASSPQGRGNQPQHFGDGTRLSIL.

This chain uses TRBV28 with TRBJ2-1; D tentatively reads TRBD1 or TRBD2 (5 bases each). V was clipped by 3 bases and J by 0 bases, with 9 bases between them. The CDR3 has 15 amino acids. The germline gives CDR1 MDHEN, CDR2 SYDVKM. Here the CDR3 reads CASSLGPSSYNEQFF. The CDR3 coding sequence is TGTGCCAGCAGTTTGGGACCCTCCTCCTACAATGAGCAGTTCTTC.

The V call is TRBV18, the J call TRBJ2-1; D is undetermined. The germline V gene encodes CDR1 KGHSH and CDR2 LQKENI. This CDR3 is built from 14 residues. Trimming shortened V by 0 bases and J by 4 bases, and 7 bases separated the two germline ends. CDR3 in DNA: TGTGCCAGCTCACCACCTCCCAGGTACAATGAGCAGTTCTTC. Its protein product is CASSPPPRYNEQFF. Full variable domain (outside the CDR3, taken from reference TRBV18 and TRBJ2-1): NAGVMQNPRHLVRRRGQEARLRCSPMKGHSHVYWYRQLPEEGLKFMVYLQKENIIDESGMPKERFSAEFPKEGPSILRIQQVVRGDSAAYFCASSPPPRYNEQFFGPGTRLTVL.

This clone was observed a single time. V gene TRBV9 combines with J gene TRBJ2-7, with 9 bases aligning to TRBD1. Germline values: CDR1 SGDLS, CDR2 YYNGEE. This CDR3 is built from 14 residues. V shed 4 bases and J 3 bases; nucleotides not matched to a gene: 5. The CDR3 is CASSSVGQGYEQYF. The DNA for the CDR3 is TGTGCCAGCAGCTCCGTGGGACAGGGCTACGAGCAGTACTTC.

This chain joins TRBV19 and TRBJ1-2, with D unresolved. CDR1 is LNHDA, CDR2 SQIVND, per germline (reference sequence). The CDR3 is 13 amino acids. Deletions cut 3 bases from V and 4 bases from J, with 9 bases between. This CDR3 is CASSITLIYGYTF. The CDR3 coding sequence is TGTGCCAGTAGTATTACCTTAATCTATGGCTACACCTTC.

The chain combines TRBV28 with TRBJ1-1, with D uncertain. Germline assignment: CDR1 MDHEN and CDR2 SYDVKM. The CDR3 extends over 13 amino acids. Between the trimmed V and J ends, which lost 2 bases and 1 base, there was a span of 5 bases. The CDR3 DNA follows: TGTGCCAGCAGTTTACAGCCGAACACTGAAGCTTTCTTT. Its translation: CASSLQPNTEAFF.

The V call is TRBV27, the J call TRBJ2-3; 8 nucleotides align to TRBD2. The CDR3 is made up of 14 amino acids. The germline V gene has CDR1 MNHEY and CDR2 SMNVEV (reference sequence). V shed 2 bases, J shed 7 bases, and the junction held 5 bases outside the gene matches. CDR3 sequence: CASSLGGRLNTQYF. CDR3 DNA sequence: TGTGCCAGCAGTTTAGGCGGGAGGTTAAATACGCAGTATTTT.